This T cell receptor beta chain was observed in a study of T-cell memory formation after mild COVID-19. Overall study results and limits: Some clones that responded turned up in pre-infection memory, which suggests that cross-reactive memory joined in. CD4+ bias marked clones expanding day 15 to 37, unlike balanced contracting clones. Most CD4+ clones that shrank were in CM and EM, while CD8+ ones turned up in EMRA.

TCRdb analysed the 5' RACE reads with MiXCR anew, one entry per CDR3 protein. The sample records a few hundred thousand distinct CDR3 sequences, approximately 24% being singletons. Remarks on this clonotype: Its antigen is undetermined.

With 2 bases removed from V and 8 bases from J, the gap between germline ends came to 12 bases. Germline V gene sequence: CDR1 MNHEY, CDR2 SVGAGI. The CDR3 totals 13 residues. Sequenced material: PBMCs or a T cell subset sorted from them (not recorded which). The clonotype originates from an adult woman who had mild COVID-19 (a few samples of this study predate the infection). Cell type and time point are not known. The chain has TRBV6-5 and TRBJ1-2; D perhaps matches TRBD1 (6 bases). Here the CDR3 reads CASSYLQGVGYTF. The DNA of the CDR3 is TGTGCCAGCAGTTACCTACAGGGTGTCGGCTACACCTTC.